Sequencing of this TCR beta chain was carried out in a study of siplizumab effects on memory and regulatory T cells. Overall study findings and caveats: The study found naive T cells seemingly more diverse than memory cells and seemingly major alloresponse contributors.

Repertoires were generated with immunoSEQ multiplex PCR, while TCRdb's copy carries only in-frame clones and drops some. The sample holds some 64,000 clones; 70% to 80% are singletons and the top ten take about 0.42%. Germline V CDR1 and CDR2: SGHRS, YFSETQ. CDR3 length: 17 amino acids. Trimming cost V 0 bases and J 0 bases, with 13 bases left between them. Remarks on this clone: Its antigen remains unidentified.

The chain combines TRBV5-1 with TRBJ1-3; D possibly corresponds to TRBD1 (6 bases). Sequencing was done on a sample of memory CD4+ T cells sorted from blood. The source of this sequence is a human donor in good health. The CDR3 bases are TGCGCCAGCAGCTTGGATGCAGGGGAAAGCTCTGGAAACACCATATATTTT. This sequence encodes CASSLDAGESSGNTIYF.